Described below is a single TCR beta chain sequence and its context. Its antigen is as yet unknown. The sample belongs to a study of shared clonotypes between healthy human individuals. Study-level findings and limits: The rarefaction results pointed to incomplete sorted-subset sequencing despite large depth. On the whole, naive subsets had larger estimated richness than memory subsets had. Non-shared clonotypes had lower generation probabilities than those shared by all four donors.

The authors divided CD4+ cells into CD45RA+ naive and CD45RA-negative memory subsets. The method was immunoSEQ multiplex PCR; TCRdb's version includes in-frame clones alone and lacks a portion of them. The data hold roughly 640,000 clones, with under 80% observed a single time. From germline, CDR1 is WNHNN and CDR2 SYGVQD (reference sequence). CDR3 size: 17 residues. V dropped 2 bases and J dropped 4; count of bases not matched to a gene: 9. What was sequenced was memory CD4+ T cells sorted from blood. Subset specified: CD45RA-negative fraction. The clonotype comes from a woman in her 30s in good health. The genes are TRBV10-1 and TRBJ2-3, with 10 bases identical to TRBD2. The CDR3 coding sequence is TGCGCCAGCAGTGAGGGTATAGCGGGAGGCTCCGCAGATACGCAGTATTTT. Translated, it gives CASSEGIAGGSADTQYF.